The T cell receptor beta chain under discussion was sequenced for a study of blood T cells in healthy people across ages. This clonotype turned up a few times. The CDR3 is made up of 16 amino acids. Germline assignment: CDR1 SGHKS and CDR2 YYEKEE (reference sequence). Trimming stripped 4 bases from V and 0 bases from J, with 11 bases between. Sample-barcoded 5' priming and a J-beta primer mix drove a second PCR of roughly 7 to 11 cycles. TCRdb analysed the 5' RACE reads with MiXCR anew, one entry per CDR3 protein. The data show approximately 770,000 distinct CDR3 sequences, 55% to 70% seen once. The chain couples TRBV5-5 to TRBJ2-6; unclear D gene. The sequence came from a man between 25 and 39 years old in good health. Material: blood. CDR3 bases: TGTGCCAGCAGCCCGACATCGGGCTCTGGGGCCAACGTCCTGACTTTC. It specifies CASSPTSGSGANVLTF.